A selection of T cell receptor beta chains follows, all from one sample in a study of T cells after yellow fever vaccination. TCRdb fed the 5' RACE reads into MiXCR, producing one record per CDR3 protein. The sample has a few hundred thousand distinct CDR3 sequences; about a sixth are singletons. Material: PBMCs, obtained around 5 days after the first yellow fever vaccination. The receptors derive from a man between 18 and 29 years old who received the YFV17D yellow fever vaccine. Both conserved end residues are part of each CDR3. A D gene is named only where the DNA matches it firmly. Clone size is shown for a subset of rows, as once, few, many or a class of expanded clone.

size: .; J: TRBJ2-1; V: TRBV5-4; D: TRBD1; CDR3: CASSLGDRAWGEQFF; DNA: TGTGCCAGCAGCTTGGGGGACAGGGCGTGGGGTGAGCAGTTCTTC
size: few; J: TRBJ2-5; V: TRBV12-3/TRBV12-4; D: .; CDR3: CASRRQALLGETQYF; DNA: TGTGCCAGCAGGCGACAGGCCCTGTTGGGAGAGACCCAGTACTTC
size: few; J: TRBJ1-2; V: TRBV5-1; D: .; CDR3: CASSLERVGNYGYTF; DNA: TGCGCCAGCAGCTTGGAAAGGGTTGGGAACTATGGCTACACCTTC
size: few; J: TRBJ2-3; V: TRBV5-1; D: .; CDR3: CASLKKQGSDTQYF; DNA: TGCGCCAGCTTAAAGAAACAGGGTTCGGATACGCAGTATTTT
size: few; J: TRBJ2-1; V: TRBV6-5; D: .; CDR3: CASSYSSVVGGLLNNEQFF; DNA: TGTGCCAGCAGTTACTCTTCGGTGGTGGGGGGGCTTCTCAACAATGAGCAGTTCTTC
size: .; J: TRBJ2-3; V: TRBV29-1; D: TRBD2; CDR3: CSVDDYSGLSTDTQYF; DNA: TGCAGCGTTGACGATTATAGCGGGCTATCCACAGATACGCAGTATTTT
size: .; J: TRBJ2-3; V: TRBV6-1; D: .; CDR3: CASSEVGPTDTQYF; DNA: TGTGCCAGCAGTGAGGTCGGACCCACAGATACGCAGTATTTT
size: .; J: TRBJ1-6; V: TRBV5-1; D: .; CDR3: CASSSISSYNSPLHF; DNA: TGCGCCAGCAGCTCTATTAGCTCCTATAATTCACCCCTCCACTTT
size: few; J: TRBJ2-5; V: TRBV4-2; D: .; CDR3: CASSQSGQGLTQETQYF; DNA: TGTGCCAGCAGCCAATCGGGGCAGGGGCTTACCCAAGAGACCCAGTACTTC
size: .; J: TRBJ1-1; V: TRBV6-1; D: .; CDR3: CASSVKRGLDGEAFF; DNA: TGTGCCAGCAGTGTCAAACGGGGGCTTGATGGTGAAGCTTTCTTT
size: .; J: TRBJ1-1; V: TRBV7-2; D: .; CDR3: CASSTIRSTEAFF; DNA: TGTGCCAGCAGCACAATTAGGAGTACTGAAGCTTTCTTT
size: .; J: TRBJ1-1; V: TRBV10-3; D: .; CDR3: CAISAGRDTEAFF; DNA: TGTGCCATCAGTGCGGGCAGGGACACTGAAGCTTTCTTT
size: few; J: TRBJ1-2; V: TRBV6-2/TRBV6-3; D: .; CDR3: CASSYSDRNYGYTF; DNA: TGTGCCAGCAGTTACTCCGACAGGAACTATGGCTACACCTTC
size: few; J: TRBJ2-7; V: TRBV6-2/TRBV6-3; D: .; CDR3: CASSYVTVYEQYF; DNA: TGTGCCAGCAGTTACGTTACAGTCTACGAGCAGTACTTC
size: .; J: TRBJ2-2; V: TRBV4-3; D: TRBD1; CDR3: CASSQGPGQGGIGELFF; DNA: TGCGCCAGCAGCCAGGGACCGGGACAGGGTGGAATCGGGGAGCTGTTTTTT
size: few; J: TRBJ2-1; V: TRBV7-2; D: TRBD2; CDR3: CASSFTSGGSYNEQFF; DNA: TGTGCCAGCAGCTTTACTAGCGGGGGGTCCTACAATGAGCAGTTCTTC
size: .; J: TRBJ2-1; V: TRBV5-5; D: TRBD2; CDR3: CASSSRLAPEQFF; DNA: TGTGCCAGCAGCTCAAGACTAGCCCCTGAGCAGTTCTTC
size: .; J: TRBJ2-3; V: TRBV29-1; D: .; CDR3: CSAEPEPDPTDTQYF; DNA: TGCAGCGCTGAACCCGAACCAGACCCCACAGATACGCAGTATTTT
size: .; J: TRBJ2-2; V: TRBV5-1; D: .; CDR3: CASSGAAGSLRELFF; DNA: TGCGCCAGCAGCGGGGCTGCGGGTTCCCTCCGGGAGCTGTTTTTT
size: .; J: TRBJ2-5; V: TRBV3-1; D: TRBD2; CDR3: CASYNTGTKETQYF; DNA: TGTGCCAGCTATAACACCGGGACTAAAGAGACCCAGTACTTC
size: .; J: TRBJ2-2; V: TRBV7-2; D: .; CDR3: CASSWKRLNTGELFF; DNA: TGTGCCAGCAGCTGGAAGAGGTTGAACACCGGGGAGCTGTTTTTT
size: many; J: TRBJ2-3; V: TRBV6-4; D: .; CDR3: CASSERGSTDTQYF; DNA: TGTGCCAGCAGTGAAAGAGGGAGCACAGATACGCAGTATTTT
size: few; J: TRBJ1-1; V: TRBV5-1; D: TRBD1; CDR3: CASRTGQGLVGTEAFF; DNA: TGCGCCAGCAGAACGGGACAGGGCCTAGTAGGCACTGAAGCTTTCTTT
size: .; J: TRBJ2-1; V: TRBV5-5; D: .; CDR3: CASSQGPNNEQFF; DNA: TGTGCCAGCAGCCAGGGGCCGAACAATGAGCAGTTCTTC
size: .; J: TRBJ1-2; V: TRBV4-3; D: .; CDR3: CASSQGSGRGYTF; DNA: TGCGCCAGCAGCCAAGGTTCCGGGCGCGGCTACACCTTC
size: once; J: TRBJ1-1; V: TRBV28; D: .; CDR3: CASSFGQVIGTEAFF; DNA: TGTGCCAGCAGTTTCGGGCAGGTGATTGGCACTGAAGCTTTCTTT
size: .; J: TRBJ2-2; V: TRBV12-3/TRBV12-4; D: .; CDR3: CASSSAGTRLTGELFF; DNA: TGTGCCAGCAGTTCAGCCGGGACGAGATTGACCGGGGAGCTGTTTTTT
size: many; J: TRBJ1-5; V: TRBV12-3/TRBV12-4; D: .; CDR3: CASRFEGQPQHF; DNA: TGTGCCAGCAGGTTCGAGGGCCAGCCCCAGCATTTT
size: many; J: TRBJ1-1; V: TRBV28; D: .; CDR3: CASNSCWTLLMNTEAFF; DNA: TGTGCCAGCAACTCTTGTTGGACGTTGCTTATGAACACTGAAGCTTTCTTT
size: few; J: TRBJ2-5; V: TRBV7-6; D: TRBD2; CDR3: CASSLYASGVGETQYF; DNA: TGTGCCAGCAGCTTATACGCTAGCGGGGTTGGGGAGACCCAGTACTTC
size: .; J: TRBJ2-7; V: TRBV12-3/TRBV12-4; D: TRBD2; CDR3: CASSTSRRGGLDEQYF; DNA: TGTGCCAGCAGTACCTCCAGGCGGGGGGGCCTCGACGAGCAGTACTTC
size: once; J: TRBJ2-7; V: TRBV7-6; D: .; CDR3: CASSARGVTYEQYF; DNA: TGTGCCAGCAGCGCCCGCGGGGTCACCTACGAGCAGTACTTC
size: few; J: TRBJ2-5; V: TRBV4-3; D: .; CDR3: CASSQAANEETQYF; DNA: TGCGCCAGCAGCCAAGCTGCTAACGAAGAGACCCAGTACTTC
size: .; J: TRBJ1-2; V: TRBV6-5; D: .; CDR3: CASSYRSPGQGYGYTF; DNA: TGTGCCAGCAGTTACAGGTCTCCGGGGCAAGGCTATGGCTACACCTTC
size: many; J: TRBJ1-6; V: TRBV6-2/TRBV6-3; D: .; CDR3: CASRGGNSHSPLHF; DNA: TGTGCCAGCAGGGGGGGGAACAGTCATTCACCCCTCCACTTT
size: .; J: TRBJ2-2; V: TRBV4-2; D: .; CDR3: CASSQDLRRTGELFF; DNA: TGTGCCAGCAGCCAAGATTTGAGGCGTACCGGGGAGCTGTTTTTT
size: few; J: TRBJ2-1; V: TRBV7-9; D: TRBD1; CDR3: CASSERQGNNNEQFF; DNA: TGTGCCAGCAGCGAGAGACAGGGCAACAACAATGAGCAGTTCTTC
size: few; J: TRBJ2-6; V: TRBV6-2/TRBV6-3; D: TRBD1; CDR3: CASSYSLPGQSSSGANVLTF; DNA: TGTGCCAGCAGTTACTCGCTCCCGGGACAGTCCTCCTCTGGGGCCAACGTCCTGACTTTC
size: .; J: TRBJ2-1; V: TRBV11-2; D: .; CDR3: CASSLTRASSYNEQFF; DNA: TGTGCCAGCAGCTTAACCAGGGCGAGCTCCTACAATGAGCAGTTCTTC
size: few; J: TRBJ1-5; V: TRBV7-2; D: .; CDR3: CASSQQGSGQPQHF; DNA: TGTGCCAGCAGCCAACAGGGAAGCGGTCAGCCCCAGCATTTT
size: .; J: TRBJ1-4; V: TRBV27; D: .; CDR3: CASSFLSSTNEKLFF; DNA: TGTGCCAGCAGTTTTTTGTCATCCACTAATGAAAAACTGTTTTTT
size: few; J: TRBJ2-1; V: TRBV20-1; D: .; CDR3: CSAPPGGYNEQFF; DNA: TGCAGTGCCCCCCCCGGGGGTTACAATGAGCAGTTCTTC
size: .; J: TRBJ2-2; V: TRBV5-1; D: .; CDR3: CASSHTGGRNTGELFF; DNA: TGCGCCAGCAGCCACACCGGTGGGCGGAACACCGGGGAGCTGTTTTTT
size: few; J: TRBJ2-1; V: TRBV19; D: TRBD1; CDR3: CASSMGGTGWRWDEQFF; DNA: TGTGCCAGTAGTATGGGGGGGACAGGGTGGAGGTGGGATGAGCAGTTCTTC
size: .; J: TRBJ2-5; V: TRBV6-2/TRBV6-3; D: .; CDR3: CASSYSFRAAETQYF; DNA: TGTGCCAGCAGTTACTCATTTCGGGCAGCGGAGACCCAGTACTTC
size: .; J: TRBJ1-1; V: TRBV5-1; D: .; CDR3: CASSLIGAAGTEAFF; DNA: TGCGCCAGCAGCTTAATAGGAGCCGCCGGCACTGAAGCTTTCTTT
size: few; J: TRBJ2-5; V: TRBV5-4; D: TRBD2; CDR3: CASSPPGGRAQETQYF; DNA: TGTGCCAGCAGCCCCCCGGGGGGTCGGGCTCAAGAGACCCAGTACTTC
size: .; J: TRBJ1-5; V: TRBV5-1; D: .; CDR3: CASSLAPREDQPQHF; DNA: TGCGCCAGCAGCTTGGCCCCCAGGGAAGATCAGCCCCAGCATTTT
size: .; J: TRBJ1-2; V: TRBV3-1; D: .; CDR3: CASSQDVGYTF; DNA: TGTGCCAGCAGCCAGGATGTGGGCTACACCTTC
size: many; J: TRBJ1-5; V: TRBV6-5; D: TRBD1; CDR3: CASSSLGTGQEGAQHF; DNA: TGTGCCAGCAGTTCCCTCGGGACAGGGCAGGAGGGGGCCCAGCATTTT
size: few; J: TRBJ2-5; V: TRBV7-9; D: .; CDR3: CASSSGRDTQIGETQYF; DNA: TGTGCCAGCAGTTCAGGCCGGGACACCCAAATTGGAGAGACCCAGTACTTC
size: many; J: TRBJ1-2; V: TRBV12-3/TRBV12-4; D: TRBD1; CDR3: CASSRGGNMYGYTF; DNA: TGTGCCAGCAGCCGAGGGGGCAATATGTATGGCTACACCTTC
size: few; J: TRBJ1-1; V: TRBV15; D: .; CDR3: CATSRDIGGTEAFF; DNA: TGTGCCACCAGCAGAGATATAGGGGGCACTGAAGCTTTCTTT
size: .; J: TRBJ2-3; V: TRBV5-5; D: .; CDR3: CASSPEGNTDTQYF; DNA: TGTGCCAGCAGCCCCGAAGGGAACACAGATACGCAGTATTTT
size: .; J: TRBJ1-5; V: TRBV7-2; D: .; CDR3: CASSPGLYQPQHF; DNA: TGTGCCAGCAGCCCGGGGTTGTATCAGCCCCAGCATTTT
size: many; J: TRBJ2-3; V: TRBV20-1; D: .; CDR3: CSARVQNTQYF; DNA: TGCAGTGCTAGAGTACAAAATACGCAGTATTTT
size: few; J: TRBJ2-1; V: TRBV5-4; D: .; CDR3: CASSSTLTHSYNEQFF; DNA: TGTGCCAGCAGCTCCACCCTGACTCACTCCTACAATGAGCAGTTCTTC
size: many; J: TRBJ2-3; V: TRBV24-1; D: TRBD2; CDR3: CATGAGEGVTDTQYF; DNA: TGTGCCACCGGTGCCGGGGAGGGAGTCACAGATACGCAGTATTTT